This record concerns one TCR beta chain sequence. This clonotype was counted many times. What this receptor recognizes is not known. Base-call qualities are not available, and no considerably larger clone is one nucleotide away. The CDR3 runs 11 amino acids, cysteine and phenylalanine included. Left in the record is the CDR3 DNA by itself, 33 bases read in frame from the first base. V sheds 8 bases and J sheds 4 bases, leaving 5 bases between their ends. Via the germline V gene, CDR1 is MDHEN and CDR2 SYDVKM. The entry originates in a study of T-cell reconstitution after alpha-beta-depleted transplantation in children (TCRdb year 2016). About the study as a whole: T-cell immune reconstitution after TCRalphabeta/CD19-depleted allogeneic hematopoietic cell transplantation in children was quantitatively tracked in the study by means of TCR repertoire profiling.

Library method: PCR. The instrument given in TCRdb is Illumina HiSeq 2500. TCR library preparation used molecular barcoding, with unique molecular identifiers applied to normalize quantification of the TCRbeta repertoire. TCRdb reprocessed the public reads (quality trimming at Q25 with fastp, clone calling with MiXCR) and kept in-frame beta chains. Each CDR3 protein gets just one entry, which takes the most common genes and DNA from the rows behind it. The sample table shows roughly 300,000 distinct CDR3 sequences, and roughly 11% are seen once. Around 22% of the sample is held by the ten biggest clonotypes. This specimen's treatment or condition label, per the study, means: allogeneic hematopoietic cell transplantation with graft depleted of TCRalphabeta T cells and CD19 B cells. Transplant recipients were children who received TCRalphabeta/CD19-depleted allogeneic hematopoietic cell grafts. The paper's findings and limits, for the study overall: Hyperexpanded clone frequencies declined over subsequent months; after one year, T-cell counts and TCRbeta diversity were mostly attributed to newly produced T cells. In some patients, the high TCRbeta diversity seen at day 60 was put down to recipient T cells and intrathymic progenitors that had survived conditioning. About two months after transplant, the apparently early recovery of alphabetaT-cell counts reportedly depended on just several hundred clones that had expanded rapidly and came from non-depleted graft cells.

The chain was built from TRBV28 and TRBJ2-2, with the D gene not clear enough to name. The source was peripheral blood, collected 180 days after TCRalphabeta/CD19-depleted stem cell transplant. This sequence was found in a male patient aged 2-10 years who had a stem cell transplant for chronic granulomatous disease, so the T cells may come from the graft donor. The bases read TGTGCCAGCGTATCCACCGGGGAGCTGTTTTTT. Its translation is CASVSTGELFF.